The clone carrying this TCR beta chain was counted ten times or more. Its antigen is unidentified. This specimen comes from a study of early T cells in non-severe SARS-CoV-2 infection. Study-level background: The authors sequenced bulk RNA from unsorted whole blood, leaving chains unpaired. Points from the study as a whole: Clonotype matching in VDJdb favored anti-spike CD8 responses and did not capture private and CD4 specificities.

Molecules of cDNA were individually given unique molecular identifiers that were attached to them. TCRdb fed the 5' RACE reads into MiXCR, producing one record per CDR3 protein. The sample lists some 71,000 distinct CDR3 sequences; 10% were seen once. Trimming took 5 bases from V and 3 from J; bases not matched to a gene: 11. The CDR3 totals 18 residues. Germline V CDR1 and CDR2: SGHVS, FNYEAQ. The specimen comprised whole blood, sampled at baseline. The sequence came from an adult who was a healthcare worker with PCR-confirmed SARS-CoV-2 infection or an uninfected control (not recorded which). The chain combines TRBV7-6 with TRBJ2-5, with TRBD2 matching over 14 bases. The CDR3: CASSDRRRGLAGEETQYF. CDR3 in DNA: TGTGCCAGCAGCGATAGGAGGAGGGGACTAGCGGGAGAAGAGACCCAGTACTTC.